The source of this T cell receptor (beta chain) is a study of shared clonotypes between healthy human individuals. Study overall: Those who served as donors were two women and a few men between the ages of 18 and 49. Study-level results: Some clonotypes were shared by all four sorted-subset donors, while others were not shared. The non-shared ones had lower generation probabilities than the shared ones.

Deletions cut 1 base from V and 6 bases from J, with 13 bases between. The germline gives CDR1 SEHNR, CDR2 FQNEAQ (reference sequence). The CDR3 is 14 amino acids. CD4+ cell separation produced CD45RA+ naive and CD45RA-negative memory subsets. Remarks on this clone: Its antigen is not known.

Across several immunoSEQ plates, the genomic DNA of each subset was split evenly. Sequenced by immunoSEQ multiplex PCR; TCRdb stores in-frame clones only, minus some. In the table there are 700,000 or so clones, around 72% of which are singletons. The chain couples TRBV7-9 to TRBJ2-7; either TRBD1 or TRBD2 may fit D (6 bases each). The clonotype originates from a woman in her 30s in good health. Sequencing was done on a sample of memory CD4+ T cells sorted from blood. Subset noted: CD45RA-negative fraction. CDR3 amino acids: CASSLDTGRGEQYF. The CDR3 DNA follows: TGTGCCAGCAGCTTAGACACAGGGCGGGGCGAGCAGTACTTC.